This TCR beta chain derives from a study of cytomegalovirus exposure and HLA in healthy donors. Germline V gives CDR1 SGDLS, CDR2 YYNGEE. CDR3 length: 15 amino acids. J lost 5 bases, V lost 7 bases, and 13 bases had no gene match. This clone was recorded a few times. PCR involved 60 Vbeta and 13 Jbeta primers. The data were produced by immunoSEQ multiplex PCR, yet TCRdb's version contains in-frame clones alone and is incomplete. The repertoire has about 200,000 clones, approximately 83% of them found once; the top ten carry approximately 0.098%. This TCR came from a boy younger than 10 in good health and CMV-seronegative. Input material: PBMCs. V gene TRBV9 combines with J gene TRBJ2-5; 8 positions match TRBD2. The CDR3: CASARGGAAYETQYF. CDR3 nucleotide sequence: TGTGCCAGCGCCCGGGGGGGAGCAGCGTACGAGACCCAGTACTTC.